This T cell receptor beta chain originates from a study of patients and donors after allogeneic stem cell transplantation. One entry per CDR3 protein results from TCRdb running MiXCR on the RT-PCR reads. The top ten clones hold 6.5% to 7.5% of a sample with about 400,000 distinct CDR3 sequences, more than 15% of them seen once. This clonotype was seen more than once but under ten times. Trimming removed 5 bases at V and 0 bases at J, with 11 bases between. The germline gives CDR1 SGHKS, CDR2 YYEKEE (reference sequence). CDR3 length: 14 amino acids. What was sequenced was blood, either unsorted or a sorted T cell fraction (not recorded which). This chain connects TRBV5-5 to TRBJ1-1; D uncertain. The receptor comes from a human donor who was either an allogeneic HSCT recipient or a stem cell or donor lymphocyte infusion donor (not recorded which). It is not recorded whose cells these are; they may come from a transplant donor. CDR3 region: CASRRQVMNTEAFF. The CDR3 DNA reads TGTGCCAGCAGGCGGCAGGTGATGAACACTGAAGCTTTCTTT.